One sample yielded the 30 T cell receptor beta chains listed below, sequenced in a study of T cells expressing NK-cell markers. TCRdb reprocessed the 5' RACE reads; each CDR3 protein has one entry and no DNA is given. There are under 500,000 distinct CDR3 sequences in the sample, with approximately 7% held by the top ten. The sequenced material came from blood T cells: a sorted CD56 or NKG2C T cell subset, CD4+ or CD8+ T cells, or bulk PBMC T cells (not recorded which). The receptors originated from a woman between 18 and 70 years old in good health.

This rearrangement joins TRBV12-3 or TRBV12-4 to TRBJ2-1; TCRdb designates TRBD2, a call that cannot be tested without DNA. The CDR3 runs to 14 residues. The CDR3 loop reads CASSLLAGGGEQFF.

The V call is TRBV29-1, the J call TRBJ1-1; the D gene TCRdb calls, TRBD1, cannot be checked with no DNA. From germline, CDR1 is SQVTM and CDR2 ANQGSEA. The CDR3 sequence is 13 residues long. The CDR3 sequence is CSVGTGVSTEAFF. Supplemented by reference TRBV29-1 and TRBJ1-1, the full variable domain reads SAVISQKPSRDICQRGTSLTIQCQVDSQVTMMFWYRQQPGQSLTLIATANQGSEATYESGFVIDKFPISRPNLTFSTLTVSNMSPEDSSIYLCSVGTGVSTEAFFGQGTRLTVV.

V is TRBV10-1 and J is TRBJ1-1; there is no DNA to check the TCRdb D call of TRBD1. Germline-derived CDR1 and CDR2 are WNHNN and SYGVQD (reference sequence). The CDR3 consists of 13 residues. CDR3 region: CASSERGAGEAFF.

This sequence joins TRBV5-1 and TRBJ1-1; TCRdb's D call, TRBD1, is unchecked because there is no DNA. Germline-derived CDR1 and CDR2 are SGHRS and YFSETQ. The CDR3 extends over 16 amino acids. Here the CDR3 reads CASSSGQGLSNTEAFF.

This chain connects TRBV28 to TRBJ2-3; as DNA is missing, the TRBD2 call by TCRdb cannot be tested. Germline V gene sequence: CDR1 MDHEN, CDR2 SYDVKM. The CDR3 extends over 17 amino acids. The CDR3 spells CASSLMGLAGSTDTQYF.

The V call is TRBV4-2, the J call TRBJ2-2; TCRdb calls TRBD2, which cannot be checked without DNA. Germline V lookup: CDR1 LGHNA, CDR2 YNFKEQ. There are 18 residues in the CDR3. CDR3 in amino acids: CASSRSIAGPANTGELFF.

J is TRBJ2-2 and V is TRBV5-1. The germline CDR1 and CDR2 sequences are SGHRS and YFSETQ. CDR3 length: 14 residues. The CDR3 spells CASSPNTVTGELFF.

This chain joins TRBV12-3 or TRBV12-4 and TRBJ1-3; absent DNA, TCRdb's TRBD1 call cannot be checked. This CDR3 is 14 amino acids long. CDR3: CASSPGQAGNTIYF.

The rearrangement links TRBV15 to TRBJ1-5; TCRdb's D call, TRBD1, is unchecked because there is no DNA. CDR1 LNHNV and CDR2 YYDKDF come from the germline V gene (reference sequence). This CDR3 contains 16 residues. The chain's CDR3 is CATSGYRAYSNQPQHF.

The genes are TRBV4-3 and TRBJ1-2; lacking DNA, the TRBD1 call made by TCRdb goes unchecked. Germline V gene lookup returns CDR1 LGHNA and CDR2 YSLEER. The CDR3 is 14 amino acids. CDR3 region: CASSPTVANYGYTF.

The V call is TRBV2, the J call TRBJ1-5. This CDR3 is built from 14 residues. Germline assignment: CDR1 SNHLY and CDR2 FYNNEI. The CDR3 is CASRDRTSNQPQHF.

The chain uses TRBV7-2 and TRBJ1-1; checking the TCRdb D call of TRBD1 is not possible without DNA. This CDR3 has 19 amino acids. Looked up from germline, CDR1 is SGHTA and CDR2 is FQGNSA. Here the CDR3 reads CASSLASGPGRFMNTEAFF.

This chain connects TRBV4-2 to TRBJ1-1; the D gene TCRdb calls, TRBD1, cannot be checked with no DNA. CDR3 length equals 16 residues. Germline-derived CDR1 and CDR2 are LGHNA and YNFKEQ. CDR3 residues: CASSQTPGQGGTEAFF.

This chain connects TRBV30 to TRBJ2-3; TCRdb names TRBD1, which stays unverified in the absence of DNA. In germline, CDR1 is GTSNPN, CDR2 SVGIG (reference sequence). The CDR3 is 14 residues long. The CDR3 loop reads CACSSRDRGDTQYF.

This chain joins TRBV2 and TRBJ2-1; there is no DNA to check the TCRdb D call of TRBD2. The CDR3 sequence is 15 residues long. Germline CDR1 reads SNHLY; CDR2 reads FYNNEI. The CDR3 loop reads CASRTGTRTYNEQFF.

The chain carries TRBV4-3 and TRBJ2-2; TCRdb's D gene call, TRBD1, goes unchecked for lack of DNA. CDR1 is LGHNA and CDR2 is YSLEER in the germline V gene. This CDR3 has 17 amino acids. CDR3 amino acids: CASSQDFGTVNTGELFF.

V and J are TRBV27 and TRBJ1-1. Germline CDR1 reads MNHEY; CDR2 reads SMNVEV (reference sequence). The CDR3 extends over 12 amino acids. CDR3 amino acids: CASSFGGSEAFF.

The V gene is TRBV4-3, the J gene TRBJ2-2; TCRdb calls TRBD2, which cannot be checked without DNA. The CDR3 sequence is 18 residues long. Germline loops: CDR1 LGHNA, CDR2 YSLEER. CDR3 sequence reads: CASSQGLTAGGFTGELFF.

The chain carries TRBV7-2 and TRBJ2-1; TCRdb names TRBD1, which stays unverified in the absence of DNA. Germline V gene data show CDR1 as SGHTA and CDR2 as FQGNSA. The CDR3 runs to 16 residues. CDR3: CASSTGADSSYNEQFF. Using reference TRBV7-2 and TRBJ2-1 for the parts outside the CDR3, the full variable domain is GAGVSQSPSNKVTEKGKDVELRCDPISGHTALYWYRQSLGQGLEFLIYFQGNSAPDKSGLPSDRFSAERTGGSVSTLTIQRTQQEDSAVYLCASSTGADSSYNEQFFGPGTRLTVL.

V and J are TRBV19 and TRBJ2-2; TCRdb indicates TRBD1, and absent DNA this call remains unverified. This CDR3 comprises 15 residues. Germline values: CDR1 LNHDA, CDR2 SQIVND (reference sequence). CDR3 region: CASHSDRDGTGELFF.

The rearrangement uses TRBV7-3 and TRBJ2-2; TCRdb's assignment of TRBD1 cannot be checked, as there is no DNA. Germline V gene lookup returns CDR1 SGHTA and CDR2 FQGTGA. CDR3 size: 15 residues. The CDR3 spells CASSLLGHNTGELFF.

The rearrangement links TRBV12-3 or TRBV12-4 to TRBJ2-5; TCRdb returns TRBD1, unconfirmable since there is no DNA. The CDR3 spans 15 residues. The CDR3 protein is CASSHGGEGGETQYF.

CDR3 region: CASRPGESSGANVLTF. This chain links TRBV6-2 or TRBV6-3 with TRBJ2-6; TCRdb lists TRBD1, though no DNA is available to test this call. CDR1 is MNHEY and CDR2 is SVGEGT in the germline V gene. This CDR3 contains 16 residues.

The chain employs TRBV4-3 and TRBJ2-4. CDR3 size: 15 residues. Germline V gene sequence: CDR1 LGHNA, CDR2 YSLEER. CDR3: CASSPTVIGKNIQYF.

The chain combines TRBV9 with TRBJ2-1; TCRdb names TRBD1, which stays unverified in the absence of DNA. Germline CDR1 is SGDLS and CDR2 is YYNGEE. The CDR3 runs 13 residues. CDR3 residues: CASSGTGGDEQFF.

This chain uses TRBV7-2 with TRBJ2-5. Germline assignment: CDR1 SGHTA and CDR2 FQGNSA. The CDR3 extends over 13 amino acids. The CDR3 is CASSFHPQGTQYF.

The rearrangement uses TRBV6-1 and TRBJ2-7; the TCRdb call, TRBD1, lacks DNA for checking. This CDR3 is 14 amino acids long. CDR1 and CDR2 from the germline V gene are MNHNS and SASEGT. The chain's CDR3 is CASSVAIALYEQYF.

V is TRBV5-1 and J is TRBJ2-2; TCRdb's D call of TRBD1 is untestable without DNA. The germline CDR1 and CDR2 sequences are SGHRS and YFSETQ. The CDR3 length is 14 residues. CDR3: CASSVDRGTGELFF.

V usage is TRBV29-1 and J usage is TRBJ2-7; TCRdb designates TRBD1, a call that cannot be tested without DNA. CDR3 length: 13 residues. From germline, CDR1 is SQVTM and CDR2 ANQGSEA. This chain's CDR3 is CSVGLQGIGEQYF.

The CDR3 loop is CASSYDRVDYNEQFF. V is TRBV12-3 or TRBV12-4 and J is TRBJ2-1; TCRdb's D gene call, TRBD1, goes unchecked for lack of DNA. The CDR3 contains 15 residues.